The text below deals with one TCR beta chain. The source of the sample is a study of shared clonotypes between healthy human individuals. CDR3 size: 14 residues. CDR1 and CDR2 (germline): SGHAT, FQNNGV. The V segment lost 1 base and the J segment 7 bases; nucleotides outside the gene matches: 0. Generated by immunoSEQ multiplex PCR, the TCRdb table keeps only in-frame clones and is missing some. The sample lists approximately 2.3 million clones; just over 90% were seen once. This TCR derives from a man aged 18 to 29 in good health. Some clones in this sample may be carry-over from other donors' samples. Sequenced input: naive CD4+ T cells from PBMCs. Subset of the sample: CD45RA+ positively selected. V gene TRBV11-2 combines with J gene TRBJ2-1; 11 bases fit TRBD2. Written as DNA, the CDR3 is TGTGCCAGCAGCTTAGCTAGCGGGAGGAATGAGCAGTTCTTC. This sequence encodes CASSLASGRNEQFF.